These 8 T cell receptor beta chains originate from one sample sequenced in a study of blood T cell repertoires in COVID-19. TCRdb's copy holds only in-frame clones and misses some; the assay was immunoSEQ multiplex PCR. Of over 200,000 clones in the sample, roughly four fifths were seen once. Sequenced: peripheral blood. The receptors stem from a woman aged 40 to 55 with acute or convalescent COVID-19.

V is TRBV6-1 and J is TRBJ1-1; no clear D. The germline gives CDR1 MNHNS, CDR2 SASEGT. The CDR3 totals 14 residues. V was cut by 0 bases and J by 1 base, with 6 bases left in between. The DNA of the CDR3 is TGTGCCAGCAGTGAAGCGTGGCAGAACACTGAAGCTTTCTTT. This sequence encodes CASSEAWQNTEAFF.

The rearrangement links TRBV5-1 to TRBJ2-7; TRBD1 is a possible D gene (6 bases). V lost 4 bases to trimming and J lost 3 bases, with 11 bases between them. The CDR3 is 13 residues long. Per germline, CDR1 SGHRS and CDR2 YFSETQ. The CDR3 loop is CASSVRDIYEQYF. Written as DNA, the CDR3 is TGCGCCAGCAGCGTCCGGGACATCTACGAGCAGTACTTC.

This clone was detected only once. This rearrangement joins TRBV3-1 (or the pseudogene TRBV3-2) to TRBJ2-1, with TRBD2 matching over 8 bases. V was pared by 4 bases and J by 6 bases, with 8 bases of the junction left unmatched. Germline V gene lookup returns CDR1 LGHDT and CDR2 YNNKEL (reference sequence). The CDR3 totals 15 residues. CDR3 in amino acids: CASSPLGRDCNEQFF. For the CDR3, the DNA is TGTGCCAGCAGCCCCCTCGGGAGGGACTGCAATGAGCAGTTCTTC.

This clone was found a few times. The rearrangement joins TRBV7-2 to TRBJ1-5; D is undetermined. Germline values: CDR1 SGHTA, CDR2 FQGNSA. The CDR3 runs 15 residues. V lost 3 bases to trimming and J lost 0 bases, with 9 bases between them. The CDR3 protein is CASSFNGDSNQPQHF. The DNA for the CDR3 is TGTGCCAGCAGCTTCAACGGGGATAGCAATCAGCCCCAGCATTTT.

The V gene is TRBV5-1, the J gene TRBJ1-5; possible D gene TRBD1, 5 bases. Germline V gene sequence: CDR1 SGHRS, CDR2 YFSETQ. CDR3 size: 16 residues. Trimming stripped 0 bases from V and 4 bases from J, with 14 bases between. The CDR3 protein is CASSLGVGAWNQPQHF. The CDR3 region has the DNA TGCGCCAGCAGCTTGGGGGTAGGGGCCTGGAATCAGCCCCAGCATTTT.

The rearrangement links TRBV5-1 to TRBJ2-2, with 8 bases matching TRBD2. Germline V lookup: CDR1 SGHRS, CDR2 YFSETQ. CDR3 size: 16 residues. V lost 1 base and J lost 6; bases outside the gene matches: 8. CDR3 DNA: TGCGCCAGCAGCTTGTTCAATCGGGGGGGCCCCGGGGAGCTGTTTTTT. This codes for CASSLFNRGGPGELFF.

This chain uses TRBV9 with TRBJ1-1; a weak D match, TRBD1 (5 bases). Germline lookup yields CDR1 SGDLS and CDR2 YYNGEE. CDR3 length: 18 amino acids. Trimming removed 3 bases from V and 3 bases from J, with 24 bases in between. Written as DNA, the CDR3 is TGTGCCAGCAGCGCCCAGAACCTTAGAACAGGCTGGGACACTGAAGCTTTCTTT. This codes for CASSAQNLRTGWDTEAFF.

The chain links TRBV7-2 to TRBJ2-7; TRBD1 aligns across 9 bases. In germline, CDR1 is SGHTA, CDR2 FQGNSA. This CDR3 has 15 amino acids. The junction had 11 bases not matched to a gene; V was cut back by 5 bases and J by 6 bases. This CDR3 reads CASSLSGTGLIEQYF. As DNA, the CDR3 is TGTGCCAGCAGCCTATCCGGGACAGGGCTGATCGAGCAGTACTTC.